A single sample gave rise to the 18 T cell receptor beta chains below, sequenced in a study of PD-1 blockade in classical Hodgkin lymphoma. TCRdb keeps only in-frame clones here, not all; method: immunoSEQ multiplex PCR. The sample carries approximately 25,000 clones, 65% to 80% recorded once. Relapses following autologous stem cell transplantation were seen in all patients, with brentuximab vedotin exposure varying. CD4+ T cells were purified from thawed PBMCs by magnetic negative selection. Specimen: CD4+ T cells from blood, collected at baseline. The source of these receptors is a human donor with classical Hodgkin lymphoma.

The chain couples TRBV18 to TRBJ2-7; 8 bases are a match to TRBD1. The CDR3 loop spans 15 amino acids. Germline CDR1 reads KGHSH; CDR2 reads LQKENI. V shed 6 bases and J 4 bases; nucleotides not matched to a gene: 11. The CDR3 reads CASSPRTQGAYEQYF. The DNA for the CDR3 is TGTGCCAGCTCGCCTCGGACTCAGGGGGCTTACGAGCAGTACTTC.

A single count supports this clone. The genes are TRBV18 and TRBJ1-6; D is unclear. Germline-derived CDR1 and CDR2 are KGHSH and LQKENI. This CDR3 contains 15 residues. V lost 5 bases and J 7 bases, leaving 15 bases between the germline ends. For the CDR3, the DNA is TGTGCCAGCTCAGAAACGGGCAGTGGGAATTCACCCCTCCACTTT. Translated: CASSETGSGNSPLHF.

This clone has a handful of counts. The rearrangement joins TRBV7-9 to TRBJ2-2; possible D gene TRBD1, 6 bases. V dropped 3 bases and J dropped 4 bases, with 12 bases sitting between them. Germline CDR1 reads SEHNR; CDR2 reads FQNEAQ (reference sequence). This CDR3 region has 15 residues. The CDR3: CASSFRGLGTGELFF. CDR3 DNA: TGTGCCAGCAGCTTCAGGGGCCTTGGCACCGGGGAGCTGTTTTTT.

CDR3 region: CASRPIFTGTVTSGAFF. The CDR3 region has the DNA TGCGCCAGCAGACCCATTTTTACCGGGACAGTGACCAGTGGAGCTTTCTTT. The chain has TRBV10-1 and TRBJ1-1; 7 bases map to TRBD1. The CDR3 contains 17 residues. Germline V gene lookup returns CDR1 WNHNN and CDR2 SYGVQD (reference sequence). Germline trimming cut 6 bases from V and 10 bases from J; bases unmatched to any gene: 23.

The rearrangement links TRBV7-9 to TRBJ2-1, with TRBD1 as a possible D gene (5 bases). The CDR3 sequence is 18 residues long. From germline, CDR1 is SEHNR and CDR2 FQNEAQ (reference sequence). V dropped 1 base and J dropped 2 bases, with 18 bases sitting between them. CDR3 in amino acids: CASSLEGWWTDPYNEQFF. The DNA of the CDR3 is TGTGCCAGCAGCTTAGAGGGGTGGTGGACGGACCCCTACAATGAGCAGTTCTTC.

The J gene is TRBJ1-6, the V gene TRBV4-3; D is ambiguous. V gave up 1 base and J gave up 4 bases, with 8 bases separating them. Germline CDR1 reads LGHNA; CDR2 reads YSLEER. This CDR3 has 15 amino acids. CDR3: CASSQVTAYNSPLHF. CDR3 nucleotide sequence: TGCGCCAGCAGCCAAGTAACAGCGTATAATTCACCCCTCCACTTT.

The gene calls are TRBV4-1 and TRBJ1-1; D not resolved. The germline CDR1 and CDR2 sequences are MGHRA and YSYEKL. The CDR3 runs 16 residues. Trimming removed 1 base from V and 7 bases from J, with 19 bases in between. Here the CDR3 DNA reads TGCGCCAGCAGCCAAGCAAGCCATAGGAGGAAAGTTGAAGCTTTCTTT. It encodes CASSQASHRRKVEAFF.

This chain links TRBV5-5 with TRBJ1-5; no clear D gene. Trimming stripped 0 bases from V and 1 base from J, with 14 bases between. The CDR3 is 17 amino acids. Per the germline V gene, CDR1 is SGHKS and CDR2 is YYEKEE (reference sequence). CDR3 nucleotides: TGTGCCAGCAGCTTGGTGGGCCTCACAGTGAGCAATCAGCCCCAGCATTTT. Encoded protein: CASSLVGLTVSNQPQHF.

CDR3 nucleotide sequence: TGCGCCAGCAGTCAACGGACGGGACAGGAAGACGAGACGGAATCGGAGACCCAGTACTTC. Its protein product is CASSQRTGQEDETESETQYF. The chain links TRBV4-1 to TRBJ2-5; 8 bases are a match to TRBD1. The CDR3 has 20 residues. Germline trimming cut 6 bases from V and 5 bases from J; bases unmatched to any gene: 26. Germline-derived CDR1 and CDR2 are MGHRA and YSYEKL.

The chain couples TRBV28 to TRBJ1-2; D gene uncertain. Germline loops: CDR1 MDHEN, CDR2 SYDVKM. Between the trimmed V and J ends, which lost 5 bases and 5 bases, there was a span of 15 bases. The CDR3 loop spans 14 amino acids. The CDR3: CASSLPAERYGYTF. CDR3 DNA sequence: TGTGCCAGCAGTCTCCCCGCAGAGAGATATGGCTACACCTTC.

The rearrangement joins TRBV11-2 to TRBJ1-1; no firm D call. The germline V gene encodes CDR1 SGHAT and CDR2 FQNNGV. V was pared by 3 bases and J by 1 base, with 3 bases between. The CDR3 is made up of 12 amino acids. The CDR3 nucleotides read TGTGCCAGCAGCTTCGGGAACACTGAAGCTTTCTTT. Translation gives CASSFGNTEAFF. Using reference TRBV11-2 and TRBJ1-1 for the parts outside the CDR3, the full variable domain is EAGVAQSPRYKIIEKRQSVAFWCNPISGHATLYWYQQILGQGPKLLIQFQNNGVVDDSQLPKDRFSAERLKGVDSTLKIQPAKLEDSAVYLCASSFGNTEAFFGQGTRLTVV.

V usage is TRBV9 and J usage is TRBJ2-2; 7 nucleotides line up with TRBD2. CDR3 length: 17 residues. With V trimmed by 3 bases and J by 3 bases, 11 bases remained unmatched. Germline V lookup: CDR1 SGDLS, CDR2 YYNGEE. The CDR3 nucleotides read TGTGCCAGCAGCGCCGACGTAGGGGCGGGGGACACCGGGGAGCTGTTTTTT. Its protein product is CASSADVGAGDTGELFF.

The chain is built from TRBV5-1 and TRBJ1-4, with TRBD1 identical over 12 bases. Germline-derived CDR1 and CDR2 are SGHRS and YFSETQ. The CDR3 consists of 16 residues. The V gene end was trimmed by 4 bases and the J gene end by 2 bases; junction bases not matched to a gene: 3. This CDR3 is CASSPGQGATNEKLFF. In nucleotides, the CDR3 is TGCGCCAGCAGCCCGGGACAGGGGGCGACTAATGAAAAACTGTTTTTT.

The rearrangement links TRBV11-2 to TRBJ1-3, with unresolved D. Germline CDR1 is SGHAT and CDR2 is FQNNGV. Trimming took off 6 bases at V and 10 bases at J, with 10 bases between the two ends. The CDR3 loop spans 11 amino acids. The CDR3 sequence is CASSHDGTIYF. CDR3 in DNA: TGTGCCAGCAGTCACGACGGAACCATATATTTT.

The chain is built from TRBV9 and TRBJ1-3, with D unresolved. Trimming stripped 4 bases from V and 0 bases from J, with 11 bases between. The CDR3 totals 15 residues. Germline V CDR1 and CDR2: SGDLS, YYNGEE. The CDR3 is CASSPWTFSGNTIYF. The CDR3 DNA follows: TGTGCCAGCAGCCCTTGGACCTTCTCTGGAAACACCATATATTTT.

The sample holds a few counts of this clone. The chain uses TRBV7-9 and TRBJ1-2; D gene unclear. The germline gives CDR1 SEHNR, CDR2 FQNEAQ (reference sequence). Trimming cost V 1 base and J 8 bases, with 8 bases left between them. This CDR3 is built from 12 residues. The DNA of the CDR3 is TGTGCCAGCAGCTTAGTCCGGTGGGGCTACACCTTC. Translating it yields CASSLVRWGYTF.

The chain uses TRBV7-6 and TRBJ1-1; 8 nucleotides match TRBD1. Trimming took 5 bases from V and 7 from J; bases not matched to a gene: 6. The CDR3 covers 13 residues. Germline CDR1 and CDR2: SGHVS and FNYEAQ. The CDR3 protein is CASSADRELEAFF. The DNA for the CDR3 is TGTGCCAGCAGCGCGGACAGGGAACTTGAAGCTTTCTTT. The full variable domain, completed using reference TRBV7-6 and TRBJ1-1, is GAGVSQSPRYKVTKRGQDVALRCDPISGHVSLYWYRQALGQGPEFLTYFNYEAQQDKSGLPNDRFSAERPEGSISTLTIQRTEQRDSAMYRCASSADRELEAFFGQGTRLTVV.

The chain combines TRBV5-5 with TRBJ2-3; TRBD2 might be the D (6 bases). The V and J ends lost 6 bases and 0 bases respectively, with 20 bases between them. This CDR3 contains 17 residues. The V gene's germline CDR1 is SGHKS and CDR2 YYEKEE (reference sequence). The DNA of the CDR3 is TGTGCCAGCACCGGTGGGGTAGCGGATCCTAGCACAGATACGCAGTATTTT. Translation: CASTGGVADPSTDTQYF.